Below, 23 T cell receptor beta chains from the same sample are listed, as sequenced in a study of blood T cells in healthy people across ages (dated by TCRdb to the mid-2010s). To prepare the library, 5' RACE was applied. Sequencing instrument: Illumina HiSeq 2500. A second PCR of about 6 to 11 cycles was performed with a sample-barcoded 5' primer and a J-beta primer mix. The raw public data were reprocessed by TCRdb itself: fastp quality trimming at Q25, MiXCR clonotype calling, in-frame beta chains only. Every distinct CDR3 protein forms one entry, paired with its most common genes and DNA. The sample table shows 1.4 million to 1.5 million distinct CDR3 sequences, and around 39% are seen once. The biggest ten clones account for 7.9% of the sample. Sequencing input: blood. The receptors derive from a woman aged 18-30 years in good health.

The chain recombines TRBV10-3 with TRBJ2-1; TRBD2 matches at 8 bases. This CDR3 is 15 amino acids long. V was pared by 3 bases and J by 7 bases, with 8 bases of the junction left unmatched. From germline, CDR1 is ENHRY and CDR2 SYGVKD. The CDR3 DNA follows: TGTGCCATCAGTGATCGAACTAGCGGCGGTAATGAGCAGTTCTTC. It is translated as CAISDRTSGGNEQFF.

This clonotype was detected only a few times. The chain uses TRBV13 and TRBJ2-3, with D tentatively TRBD2 (6 bases). V lost 5 bases to trimming and J lost 3 bases, with 18 bases between them. Germline-derived CDR1 and CDR2 are PRHDT and FYEKMQ (reference sequence). The CDR3 loop spans 16 amino acids. This CDR3 reads CASSQGRTSGTDTQYF. For the CDR3, the DNA is TGTGCCAGCAGCCAGGGCAGGACGAGCGGGACAGATACGCAGTATTTT.

This clonotype was picked up a small number of times. J is TRBJ2-3 and V is TRBV20-1; 8 positions match TRBD2. With 1 base clipped from V and 2 bases from J, the junction kept 8 bases outside the gene matches. The CDR3 length is 16 residues. From germline, CDR1 is DFQATT and CDR2 SNEGSKA (reference sequence). In DNA form, the CDR3 reads TGCAGTGCTAGAGGGGAACTAGCGGACCTCACAGATACGCAGTATTTT. Translating it yields CSARGELADLTDTQYF.

A few counts support this clonotype. The V and J genes are TRBV15 and TRBJ2-1; TRBD2 aligns across 9 bases. Germline V gene data show CDR1 as LNHNV and CDR2 as YYDKDF (reference sequence). V was clipped by 1 base and J by 10 bases; unmatched bases: 5. CDR3 length equals 14 residues. CDR3 sequence: CATSRGISGGEQFF. As DNA, the CDR3 is TGTGCCACCAGCAGAGGGATTAGCGGGGGAGAGCAGTTCTTC.

This clonotype showed up just a few times. This rearrangement joins TRBV10-3 to TRBJ1-1, with no clear D. Germline lookup yields CDR1 ENHRY and CDR2 SYGVKD. CDR3 size: 13 residues. V was shortened by 10 bases and J by 0 bases, with 12 bases between the two germline ends. The CDR3 bases are TGTGCCACCCTAGAAAGCGTGAACACTGAAGCTTTCTTT. It codes for CATLESVNTEAFF.

This clonotype was observed a few times. The chain is built from TRBV6-5 and TRBJ1-4; TRBD1 matches at 8 bases. The J segment lost 5 bases and the V segment lost 4 bases, leaving 3 bases of the junction unmatched. The V gene's germline CDR1 is MNHEY and CDR2 SVGAGI. The CDR3 is made up of 14 amino acids. The DNA for the CDR3 is TGTGCCAGCAGTTCAGGGGGCGAGAATGAAAAACTGTTTTTT. Translated: CASSSGGENEKLFF.

The V call is TRBV12-3 or TRBV12-4, the J call TRBJ2-4; TRBD1 is a possible D gene (6 bases). The tail of the sequence fits TRBJ2-7 better, so the J call may be wrong. The CDR3 runs to 13 residues. In nucleotides, the CDR3 is TGTGCCAGCAGTTCGACAGGCATGAACGAGCAGTACTTC. As protein: CASSSTGMNEQYF.

This chain connects TRBV29-1 to TRBJ1-2; 9 nucleotides align to TRBD1. CDR3 length: 11 residues. V lost 7 bases, J lost 7 bases, and 4 bases stayed unmatched. In germline, CDR1 is SQVTM, CDR2 ANQGSEA. The CDR3 region has the DNA TGCAGCGCCTGGGACAGGGCTGGCTACACCTTC. Its protein product is CSAWDRAGYTF.

This rearrangement joins TRBV7-8 to TRBJ2-1; tentatively, D is TRBD1 (6 bases). This CDR3 contains 13 residues. Germline-derived CDR1 and CDR2 are SGHVS and FQNEAQ. V shed 2 bases and J shed 8 bases, with 10 bases lying between them. CDR3 protein: CASSLYRVDEQFF. The CDR3, as DNA: TGTGCCAGCAGCTTATACAGGGTGGATGAGCAGTTCTTC.

This clonotype was detected only a few times. The chain combines TRBV6-6 with TRBJ2-7, with 7 positions matching TRBD1. V shed 8 bases, J shed 1 base, and the junction held 11 bases outside the gene matches. Germline CDR1 reads MNHNY; CDR2 reads SVGAGI (reference sequence). The CDR3 sequence is 15 residues long. The CDR3 is CASRKDREGSYEQYF. The CDR3 coding sequence is TGTGCCAGCCGAAAAGACAGGGAAGGATCCTACGAGCAGTACTTC.

This clonotype was recorded a few times. This chain links TRBV20-1 with TRBJ2-5, with D possibly matching TRBD1 (6 bases). The J call may be in error: the DNA end matches TRBJ2-7 better. In germline, CDR1 is DFQATT, CDR2 SNEGSKA (reference sequence). CDR3 size: 15 residues. The CDR3 reads CSGRGTDSLSYEQYF. The CDR3 nucleotides are TGCAGTGGTAGGGGGACGGACTCCCTTTCCTACGAGCAGTACTTC.

There are a few counts of this clonotype. J is TRBJ2-3 and V is TRBV27, with 12 bases fitting TRBD2. The CDR3 spans 16 residues. Germline lookup yields CDR1 MNHEY and CDR2 SMNVEV (reference sequence). Germline trimming cut 4 bases from V and 3 bases from J; bases unmatched to any gene: 5. This CDR3 reads CASSSLAGGTTDTQYF. As DNA, the CDR3 is TGTGCCAGCAGTTCGCTAGCGGGGGGGACGACAGATACGCAGTATTTT.

The gene calls are TRBV20-1 and TRBJ2-7; 8 nucleotides line up with TRBD1. Germline V lookup: CDR1 DFQATT, CDR2 SNEGSKA (reference sequence). Trimming removed 0 bases from V and 3 bases from J; junction bases left unmatched: 4. This CDR3 region has 14 residues. This CDR3 reads CSAREAGGFYEQYF. The CDR3 nucleotides are TGCAGTGCTAGAGAGGCAGGGGGCTTCTACGAGCAGTACTTC.

In its sample, this clonotype was seen a few times. The chain has TRBV11-2 and TRBJ2-3, with TRBD2 matching 7 bases. Germline V gene data show CDR1 as SGHAT and CDR2 as FQNNGV. CDR3 length equals 17 residues. J lost 2 bases, V lost 1 base, and 9 bases had no gene match. CDR3 in amino acids: CASSLAGLTSTTDTQYF. CDR3 DNA sequence: TGTGCCAGCAGCTTAGCGGGACTAACCTCCACCACAGATACGCAGTATTTT.

The rearrangement joins TRBV4-1 to TRBJ2-7; 7 positions agree with TRBD2. Trimming at V came to 2 bases and at J to 5 bases, leaving 6 bases not matched to a gene. Germline CDR1 and CDR2: MGHRA and YSYEKL. CDR3 length: 14 residues. In nucleotides, the CDR3 is TGCGCCAGCAGCCAATTCGGGGGGTTCCACGAGCAGTACTTC. Translation: CASSQFGGFHEQYF.

The chain has TRBV20-1 and TRBJ2-5, with 10 bases that match TRBD2. CDR1 and CDR2 from the germline V gene are DFQATT and SNEGSKA (reference sequence). This CDR3 contains 17 residues. The junction had 9 bases not matched to a gene; V was cut back by 0 bases and J by 2 bases. DNA of the CDR3: TGCAGTGCTAGAGATCCCCCTAGCGGGAGTTGGCAAGAGACCCAGTACTTC. Translating it yields CSARDPPSGSWQETQYF.

This clonotype was counted only a few times. The chain combines TRBV7-6 with TRBJ1-2, with D possibly matching TRBD1 (6 bases). Trimming removed 1 base at V and 4 bases at J, with 16 bases between. Germline V gives CDR1 SGHVS, CDR2 FNYEAQ. The CDR3 extends over 16 amino acids. The CDR3 sequence is CASSLGVRQGSYGYTF. In DNA form, the CDR3 reads TGTGCCAGCAGCTTAGGAGTTCGCCAGGGGAGCTATGGCTACACCTTC.

This clonotype was detected a few times. The chain combines TRBV6-1 with TRBJ1-6; D is perhaps TRBD1 (6 bases). Germline V gene sequence: CDR1 MNHNS, CDR2 SASEGT. Trimming removed 3 bases from V and 9 bases from J, with 15 bases in between. The CDR3 covers 15 residues. The CDR3 is CASSEIVAGASPLHF. CDR3 sequence (DNA): TGTGCCAGCAGTGAGATTGTGGCGGGGGCTTCACCCCTCCACTTT.

The chain links TRBV12-3 or TRBV12-4 to TRBJ2-3, with D perhaps TRBD2 (5 bases). The CDR3 spans 14 residues. V was trimmed by 5 bases and J by 4 bases, leaving 13 bases between them. CDR3 amino acids: CASSREPTPDTQYF. The CDR3 nucleotides are TGTGCCAGCAGTCGGGAACCGACACCAGATACGCAGTATTTT.

This clonotype was observed a handful of times. The rearrangement joins TRBV20-1 to TRBJ2-3; D uncertain. The V end lost 6 bases, the J end lost 1 base, and 14 bases lay between the germline ends. The CDR3 covers 14 residues. CDR1 and CDR2 (germline): DFQATT, SNEGSKA (reference sequence). DNA for the CDR3: TGCAGTGCCCAAACGGCGGAAGGCACAGATACGCAGTATTTT. Protein sequence: CSAQTAEGTDTQYF.

This clonotype turned up a few times. The J gene is TRBJ2-5, the V gene TRBV25-1; TRBD1 matches 7 bases. Germline values: CDR1 MGHDK, CDR2 SYGVNS. This CDR3 comprises 13 residues. Germline trimming cut 6 bases from V and 1 base from J; bases unmatched to any gene: 2. The CDR3 nucleotides read TGTGCCAGCAGGAAGGGGGCCCAAGAGACCCAGTACTTC. Its translation: CASRKGAQETQYF.

The chain couples TRBV28 to TRBJ1-5; D is ambiguous. CDR3 length equals 12 residues. The V gene lost 5 bases and the J gene lost 5 bases, with 7 bases spanning the gap. Germline V gives CDR1 MDHEN, CDR2 SYDVKM. The CDR3 coding sequence is TGTGCCAGCAGTATCTTGGATCAGCCCCAGCATTTT. This sequence encodes CASSILDQPQHF.

CDR3 residues: CASSEIRGSIKETQYF. As DNA, the CDR3 is TGTGCCAGCAGTGAAATTAGGGGCTCAATCAAAGAGACCCAGTACTTC. The V call is TRBV2, the J call TRBJ2-5, with TRBD1 as a possible D gene (5 bases). Germline lookup yields CDR1 SNHLY and CDR2 FYNNEI. The CDR3 has 16 residues. The V gene lost 2 bases and the J gene lost 3 bases, with 16 bases spanning the gap. The full variable domain, in which reference TRBV2 and TRBJ2-5 provide the parts outside the CDR3, is EPEVTQTPSHQVTQMGQEVILRCVPISNHLYFYWYRQILGQKVEFLVSFYNNEISEKSEIFDDQFSVERPDGSNFTLKIRSTKLEDSAMYFCASSEIRGSIKETQYFGPGTRLLVL.